The 3 T cell receptor beta chains below come from one sample, sequenced in a study of T cells after yellow fever vaccination. TCRdb recomputed calls from the 5' RACE reads with MiXCR, one row per CDR3 protein. Of more than 15,000 distinct CDR3 sequences listed, under 5% were seen once; the top ten hold 0.4% to 0.45%. Sequenced material: PBMCs, either bulk or a sorted T-cell subset (CD4+, CD8+, memory, or dextramer-sorted; not recorded which), taken 15 days after the yellow fever booster vaccination. Source of these receptors: a man younger than 40 who received the YFV17D yellow fever vaccine.

Turning to this clonotype: Possible read error: a much larger clone is one base away. This sequence joins TRBV7-2 and TRBJ2-7; 10 bases agree with TRBD2. Germline V gene lookup returns CDR1 SGHTA and CDR2 FQGNSA. The CDR3 contains 14 residues. CDR3 protein: CASSLAGVFYEQYF. Here the CDR3 DNA reads TGTGCCAGCAGCCTAGCGGGGGTATTCTACGAGCAGTACTTC.

Sample share makes this clonotype medium-sized. This chain connects TRBV6-5 to TRBJ2-5, with TRBD2 matching over 8 bases. Germline V gene sequence: CDR1 MNHEY, CDR2 SVGAGI. The length of the CDR3 is 15 residues. V lost 7 bases to trimming and J lost 3 bases; unmatched junction nucleotides: 10. In DNA form, the CDR3 reads TGTGCCAGCAAGACGGTAGCGGGAATAAAAGAGACCCAGTACTTC. Translating gives CASKTVAGIKETQYF.

The chain combines TRBV6-2 or TRBV6-3 with TRBJ2-1; TRBD2 is a possible D gene (6 bases). The CDR3 totals 13 residues. V shed 5 bases and J shed 4 bases, with 9 bases lying between them. Germline-derived CDR1 and CDR2 are MNHEY and SVGEGT. The CDR3 region has the DNA TGTGCCAGCAGTCACGGGGGATACAATGAGCAGTTCTTC. Translation: CASSHGGYNEQFF.